This entry describes one T cell receptor (beta chain). This entry belongs to a study of blood T cell repertoires in COVID-19. Background on the study: COVID-19 samples collected from the United States, Italy and Spain covered acute and convalescent phases. The cDNA or gDNA used as material had been derived from T cells, B-cell-depleted T cells, or PBMCs.

In the original processing: Estimates of nucleated cell counts were drawn from the amplification of reference gene primers. Profiled with immunoSEQ multiplex PCR; TCRdb holds only in-frame clones, not every one. For V, J and clone size, that table is used; D and trimming come from the DNA. This table has 200,000 to 250,000 clones, more than 70% appearing once. Germline trimming cut 2 bases from V and 4 bases from J; bases unmatched to any gene: 1. This CDR3 comprises 14 residues. Germline CDR1 is MNHEY and CDR2 is SVGAGI. The specimen sequenced was peripheral blood. The sequence was obtained from a woman between 55 and 75 years old with acute or convalescent COVID-19. The V and J genes are TRBV6-5 and TRBJ2-1; TRBD2 agrees at 8 bases. The CDR3 nucleotides read TGTGCCAGCAGTTACCTAGCGGGTTACAATGAGCAGTTCTTC. Residues: CASSYLAGYNEQFF.